The 10 T cell receptor beta chains below come from one sample, sequenced in a study of blood T cell repertoires in COVID-19. Some clones are missing from TCRdb's copy, which holds only in-frame ones; the method was immunoSEQ multiplex PCR. This sample has 25,000 to 30,000 clones, with more than 85% found just once. Sequenced: peripheral blood. These receptors originate from a woman aged 70-85 years with COVID-19, enrolled during active disease.

The V gene is TRBV4-3, the J gene TRBJ1-2, with D possibly matching TRBD1 (5 bases). The CDR3 has 14 amino acids. Trimming left V 4 bases short and J 7 bases short, with 16 bases between. Germline loops: CDR1 LGHNA, CDR2 YSLEER. CDR3 protein: CASSLQSGWSGYTF. CDR3 bases: TGCGCCAGCAGCCTCCAGTCAGGGTGGTCTGGCTACACCTTC.

The rearrangement uses TRBV6-2 or TRBV6-3 and TRBJ1-1, with 7 bases aligning to TRBD1. The junction had 1 base not matched to a gene; V was cut back by 2 bases and J by 4 bases. CDR1 is MNHEY and CDR2 is SVGEGT in the germline V gene. The length of the CDR3 is 13 residues. CDR3 sequence reads: CASSYTGVTEAFF. The CDR3 nucleotides are TGTGCCAGCAGTTACACAGGGGTCACTGAAGCTTTCTTT.

The chain links TRBV3-1 (or the pseudogene TRBV3-2) to TRBJ1-3; weak D call: TRBD1 (6 bases). V shed 6 bases and J shed 2 bases, with 8 bases lying between them. The CDR3 loop spans 13 amino acids. Germline V gene data show CDR1 as LGHDT and CDR2 as YNNKEL (reference sequence). The CDR3 sequence is CASRTGAGNTIYF. The CDR3 coding sequence is TGTGCCAGCAGGACAGGCGCTGGAAACACCATATATTTT.

This chain uses TRBV2 with TRBJ2-3, with TRBD1 matching over 10 bases. V was clipped by 6 bases and J by 0 bases; unmatched bases: 3. Germline CDR1 and CDR2: SNHLY and FYNNEI. The CDR3 is 15 amino acids. CDR3 amino acids: CASRGQGTSTDTQYF. The CDR3 DNA reads as TGTGCCAGCAGGGGACAGGGGACGAGCACAGATACGCAGTATTTT.

The rearrangement joins TRBV3-1 (or the pseudogene TRBV3-2) to TRBJ2-1, with D tentatively TRBD1 (6 bases). Trimming took off 4 bases at V and 9 bases at J, with 16 bases between the two ends. The CDR3 has 14 residues. The germline gives CDR1 LGHDT, CDR2 YNNKEL (reference sequence). CDR3 DNA: TGTGCCAGCAGCCCGATGGGGACAAACGGTGAGCAGTTCTTC. Protein product: CASSPMGTNGEQFF.

V usage is TRBV19 and J usage is TRBJ1-3, with D tentatively TRBD1 (5 bases). Between the trimmed V and J ends, which lost 3 bases and 2 bases, there was a span of 11 bases. The CDR3 loop spans 15 amino acids. The germline V gene encodes CDR1 LNHDA and CDR2 SQIVND (reference sequence). The CDR3 nucleotides read TGTGCCAGTAGTATGCAGGGAGGAACTGGAAACACCATATATTTT. The encoded protein is CASSMQGGTGNTIYF.

The V and J genes are TRBV5-1 and TRBJ2-7, with 9 bases matching TRBD1. Per germline, CDR1 SGHRS and CDR2 YFSETQ. V lost 4 bases to trimming and J lost 4 bases; unmatched junction nucleotides: 6. The CDR3 runs 14 residues. The CDR3 bases are TGCGCCAGCAGCCGGACAGGGGCAAATTACGAGCAGTACTTC. Translating gives CASSRTGANYEQYF.

V gene TRBV27 combines with J gene TRBJ1-2; possible D gene TRBD1, 5 bases. V was cut by 7 bases and J by 6 bases, with 12 bases left in between. There are 12 residues in the CDR3. Per germline, CDR1 MNHEY and CDR2 SMNVEV (reference sequence). CDR3 nucleotides: TGTGCCAGCACCGGTTGGGGGGATGGCTACACCTTC. Amino acid sequence: CASTGWGDGYTF.

V gene TRBV27 combines with J gene TRBJ1-1; D uncertain. CDR1 is MNHEY and CDR2 is SMNVEV in the germline V gene (reference sequence). V lost 7 bases, J lost 2 bases, and 14 bases lay in between. The CDR3 is 14 amino acids. The CDR3 is CASTRSVQNTEAFF. The CDR3 bases are TGTGCCAGCACCCGGAGCGTGCAAAACACTGAAGCTTTCTTT.

This clone was recorded once. This rearrangement joins TRBV6-5 to TRBJ2-2, with 7 bases that match TRBD1. Germline V lookup: CDR1 MNHEY, CDR2 SVGAGI. This CDR3 has 15 amino acids. After removal of 0 bases from V and 6 bases from J, the junction contained 4 bases not matched to a gene. The CDR3 sequence is CASSYSTGASGELFF. The CDR3 DNA sequence: TGTGCCAGCAGTTACTCTACAGGGGCGTCCGGGGAGCTGTTTTTT.